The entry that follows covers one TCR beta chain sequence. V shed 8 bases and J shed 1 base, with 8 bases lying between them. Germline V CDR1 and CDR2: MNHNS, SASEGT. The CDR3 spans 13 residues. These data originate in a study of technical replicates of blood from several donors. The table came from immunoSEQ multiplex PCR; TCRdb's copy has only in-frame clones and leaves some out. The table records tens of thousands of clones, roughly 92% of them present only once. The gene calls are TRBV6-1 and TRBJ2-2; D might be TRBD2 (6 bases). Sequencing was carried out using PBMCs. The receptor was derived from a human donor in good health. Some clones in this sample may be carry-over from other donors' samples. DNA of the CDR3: TGTGCCAGCCGGCGGGAGAACACCGGGGAGCTGTTTTTT. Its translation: CASRRENTGELFF.